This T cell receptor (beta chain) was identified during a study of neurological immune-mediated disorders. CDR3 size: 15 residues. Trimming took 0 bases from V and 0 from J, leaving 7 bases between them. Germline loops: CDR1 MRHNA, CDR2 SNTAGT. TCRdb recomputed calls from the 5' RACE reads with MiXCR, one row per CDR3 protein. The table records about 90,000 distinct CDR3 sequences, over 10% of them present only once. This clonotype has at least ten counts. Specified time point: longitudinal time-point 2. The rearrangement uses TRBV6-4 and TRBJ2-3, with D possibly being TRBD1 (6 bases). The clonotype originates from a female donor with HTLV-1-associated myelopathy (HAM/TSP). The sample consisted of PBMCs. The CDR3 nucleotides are TGTGCCAGCAGTGACTCAGGGGGAAGCACAGATACGCAGTATTTT. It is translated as CASSDSGGSTDTQYF.